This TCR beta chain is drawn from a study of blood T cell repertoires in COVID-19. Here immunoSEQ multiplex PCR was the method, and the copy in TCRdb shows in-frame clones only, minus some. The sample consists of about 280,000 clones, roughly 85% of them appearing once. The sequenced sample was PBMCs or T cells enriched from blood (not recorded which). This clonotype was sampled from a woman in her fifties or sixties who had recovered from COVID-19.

CDR3 residues: CASSHTATSGRGAGQYF. CDR3 nucleotides: TGTGCCAGCAGTCACACAGCTACTAGCGGGAGGGGAGCCGGGCAGTACTTC. This chain uses TRBV6-6 with TRBJ2-7; TRBD2 matches at 13 bases. The CDR3 sequence is 17 residues long. V lost 5 bases and J lost 9; bases outside the gene matches: 16. Per germline, CDR1 MNHNY and CDR2 SVGAGI (reference sequence).